One and the same sample provided the 3 T cell receptor beta chains below, sequenced in a study of blood T cells in healthy people across ages. A second PCR, run for about 7 to 11 cycles, used a sample-barcoded 5' primer plus a J-beta primer mix. One entry per CDR3 protein, called by TCRdb with MiXCR from the 5' RACE reads. Found here are about 780,000 distinct CDR3 sequences, 46% of them singletons; the top ten hold about a sixth. Sample: blood. These TCRs come from a man at least 80 years old in good health.

This rearrangement joins TRBV6-2 or TRBV6-3 to TRBJ2-1; D assignment may be TRBD1 or TRBD2 (5 bases each). This CDR3 comprises 13 residues. CDR1 is MNHEY and CDR2 is SVGEGT in the germline V gene. V was cut by 11 bases and J by 9 bases, with 20 bases left in between. The CDR3 DNA is TGTGCCGCGTCGGGGACCAGGGAAGGTGAGCAGTTCTTC. Protein sequence: CAASGTREGEQFF.

This clonotype was detected many times. V gene TRBV9 combines with J gene TRBJ2-3; 9 bases match TRBD2. V lost 4 bases to trimming and J lost 1 base; unmatched junction nucleotides: 7. The CDR3 is 16 residues long. Germline V gene data show CDR1 as SGDLS and CDR2 as YYNGEE. Here the CDR3 DNA reads TGTGCCAGCAGCTCATACTGGACTAGCGGCACAGATACGCAGTATTTT. Protein product: CASSSYWTSGTDTQYF.

This clonotype was observed a handful of times. The chain uses TRBV28 and TRBJ2-7; weak D call: TRBD1 (6 bases). Germline V CDR1 and CDR2: MDHEN, SYDVKM. This CDR3 spans 14 amino acids. The V and J ends lost 6 bases and 0 bases respectively, with 12 bases between them. CDR3 nucleotides: TGTGCCAGCAGGCTGCCAGGGGACTCCTACGAGCAGTACTTC. Translation: CASRLPGDSYEQYF.